This T cell receptor beta chain was retrieved from a study of CD4+ T cells in melanoma. Study results and limitations: Diverse differentiation states were reported for melanoma neoantigen-specific CD4+ T cells. CD8+ T cell, macrophage and B cell function reportedly correlated with neoantigen-specific CD4+ T cells.

The germline gives CDR1 SGHVS, CDR2 FQNEAQ. The V gene lost 0 bases and the J gene lost 5 bases, with 4 bases spanning the gap. CDR3 length equals 12 residues. Details on this clone: As yet, its antigen is unknown.

This table comes from immunoSEQ multiplex PCR, and its TCRdb copy is limited to in-frame clones, with some not included. The sample has roughly 150,000 clones, nearly 95% seen once. This chain connects TRBV7-8 to TRBJ2-5; D is unclear. This receptor was identified in a human donor with melanoma. The CDR3 DNA is TGTGCCAGCAGCTTAGCTCACGAGACCCAGTACTTC. Its protein product is CASSLAHETQYF. The full variable domain, in which reference TRBV7-8 and TRBJ2-5 provide the parts outside the CDR3, is GAGVSQSPRYKVAKRGQDVALRCDPISGHVSLFWYQQALGQGPEFLTYFQNEAQLDKSGLPSDRFFAERPEGSVSTLKIQRTQQEDSAVYLCASSLAHETQYFGPGTRLLVL.